This TCR delta chain derives from a study of γδ T cells in repeated Plasmodium falciparum infection. Overall study: Age- and gender-matched Australian children served as comparison for malaria-exposed Malian children. Four controlled malaria infections with P. falciparum NF54 spanned around 660 days. Malian gammadelta TCRs were studied during no-transmission periods and across acute malaria episodes.

Study-wide points: Malian children's Vdelta2-negative repertoires appeared more expanded and less diverse than Australians'.

TCRdb redid the clone calls on the multiplex PCR reads with CATT. The profile covers roughly 90,000 delta-chain clones, with 0.95% to 1% appearing a single time and approximately 9.6% taken by the ten largest. Within the sample, this clone is medium-sized. Its antigen is unidentified. The same CDR3 arises from other DNA sequences in this sample as well. The CDR3 length is 17 residues. Trimming at V came to 1 base and at J to 5 bases, leaving 17 bases not matched to a gene. Germline V gene sequence: CDR1 TVYSNPD, CDR2 GDNSRS (reference sequence). Gammadelta T cells were flow-sorted from PBMC into Vgamma9/Vdelta2+ and Vdelta2-negative populations for bulk analysis.

Source material: gamma-delta T cells from blood. The chain carries TRDV3 and TRDJ1; 9 bases line up with TRDD3. The sequence derives from a pool of human donors (malaria-infected and uninfected, not separated). In DNA, the CDR3 is TGTGCCTTTATACCCCGACACTGGGGGAGCGAAGAGGATAAACTCATCTTT. Translating it yields CAFIPRHWGSEEDKLIF.